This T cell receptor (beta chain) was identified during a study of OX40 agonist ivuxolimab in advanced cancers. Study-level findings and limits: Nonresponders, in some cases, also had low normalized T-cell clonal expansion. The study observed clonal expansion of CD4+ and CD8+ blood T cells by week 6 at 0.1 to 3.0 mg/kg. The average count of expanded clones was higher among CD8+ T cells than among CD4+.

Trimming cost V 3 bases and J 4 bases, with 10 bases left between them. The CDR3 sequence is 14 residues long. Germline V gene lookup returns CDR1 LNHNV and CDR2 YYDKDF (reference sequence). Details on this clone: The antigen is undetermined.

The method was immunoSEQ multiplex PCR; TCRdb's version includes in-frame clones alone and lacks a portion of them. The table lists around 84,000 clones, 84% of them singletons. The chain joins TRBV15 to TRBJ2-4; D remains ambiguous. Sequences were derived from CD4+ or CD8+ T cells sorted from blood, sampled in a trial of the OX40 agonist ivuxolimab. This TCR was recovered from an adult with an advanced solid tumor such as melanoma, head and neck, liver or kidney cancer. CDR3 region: CATSRDQLKNIQYF. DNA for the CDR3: TGTGCCACCAGCAGGGACCAACTGAAAAACATTCAGTACTTC.